This T cell receptor (beta chain) comes out of a study of vaccination and CD4 T cells after COVID-19. Findings and caveats of the study: Apart from involving relatively few convalescent patients, the work omitted early post-infection timepoints. The study found that a median about 88% of reactive clones in convalescent patients appeared only post-vaccination.

The treatment is: 10-day PBMC culture with coronavirus spike peptide pools or control peptides (ViraFEST assay). For ViraFEST, peptide pools expanded antigen-specific T cells, after which the TCRs were sequenced. Once obtained from cultured CD4+ T cells, the DNA was sequenced using the Oncomine TCR Beta short-read assay. TCRdb passed the PCR reads through MiXCR, listing each CDR3 protein once. The repertoire has more than 15,000 distinct CDR3 sequences, approximately 26% of them found once; the top ten carry around 9.9%. This clonotype was observed a handful of times. Its cognate antigen is unknown. The receptor was isolated from a human donor with COVID-19. The sample was cultured CD4+ T cells from blood.

CDR3 amino acids: CASTVGGGSPLHF. In DNA form, the CDR3 reads TGTGCCAGCACGGTGGGGGGAGGTTCACCCCTCCACTTT. J is TRBJ1-6 and V is TRBV25-1; perhaps TRBD1 as D (5 bases). The CDR3 loop spans 13 amino acids. Between the trimmed V and J ends, which lost 7 bases and 9 bases, there was a span of 13 bases. Germline CDR1 reads MGHDK; CDR2 reads SYGVNS.